Below are 7 T cell receptor beta chains sequenced from a single sample in a study of cytomegalovirus exposure and HLA in healthy donors. Both 60 Vbeta primers and 13 Jbeta primers went into the PCR. Produced via immunoSEQ multiplex PCR; TCRdb's table is partial and in-frame only. The sample includes 75,000 to 100,000 clones, roughly 79% of them seen just once. Input material: PBMCs. The origin of the receptors is a young man in good health and CMV-seronegative.

This clone has a handful of counts. The gene calls are TRBV7-9 and TRBJ1-1, with TRBD1 matching 7 bases. CDR1 and CDR2 (germline): SEHNR, FQNEAQ (reference sequence). V shed 2 bases, J shed 4 bases, and the junction held 1 base outside the gene matches. The CDR3 is 13 amino acids. CDR3 protein: CASSLSGGTEAFF. The CDR3 nucleotides are TGTGCCAGCAGCTTATCAGGGGGCACTGAAGCTTTCTTT.

CDR3 nucleotides: TGTGCCAGCAGCGTATCCCAGGGCTACGAGCAGTACTTC. The encoded protein is CASSVSQGYEQYF. The chain is built from TRBV9 and TRBJ2-7; maybe TRBD1 (5 bases). The CDR3 consists of 13 residues. Trimming cost V 1 base and J 3 bases, with 8 bases left between them. Germline CDR1 SGDLS, CDR2 YYNGEE.

The V gene is TRBV7-9, the J gene TRBJ1-1, with D possibly being TRBD1 (5 bases). The CDR3 covers 14 residues. CDR1 and CDR2 from the germline V gene are SEHNR and FQNEAQ (reference sequence). The ends were cut back, 4 bases at V and 8 bases at J, with 17 bases in the middle. CDR3 sequence (DNA): TGTGCCAGCAGCTCCTCGGAGGGGCCGGGAGAAGCTTTCTTT. This gives the protein CASSSSEGPGEAFF.

This chain uses TRBV5-5 with TRBJ2-2; TRBD1 matches 8 bases. Trimming cost V 4 bases and J 6 bases; bases outside gene matches: 8. There are 15 residues in the CDR3. Germline V gene lookup returns CDR1 SGHKS and CDR2 YYEKEE (reference sequence). The DNA for the CDR3 is TGTGCCAGCAGCACCGGGACAGGTGGATCCGGGGAGCTGTTTTTT. This sequence encodes CASSTGTGGSGELFF.

The chain uses TRBV7-9 and TRBJ2-7; D gene unclear. V was clipped by 5 bases and J by 5 bases, with 10 bases between them. The CDR3 is 12 amino acids. Germline V gene sequence: CDR1 SEHNR, CDR2 FQNEAQ (reference sequence). This CDR3 is CASSLARNEQYV. DNA of the CDR3: TGTGCCAGCAGCCTTGCGAGGAACGAGCAGTACGTC.

V usage is TRBV10-3 and J usage is TRBJ1-1; 8 nucleotides line up with TRBD1. V shed 10 bases and J 4 bases; nucleotides not matched to a gene: 2. Germline CDR1 ENHRY, CDR2 SYGVKD. The CDR3 is made up of 11 amino acids. CDR3 nucleotides: TGTGCCACCACAGGGGGCACTGAAGCTTTCTTT. This gives the protein CATTGGTEAFF.

The CDR3 region is CASSSNGGKTITEAFF. CDR3 coding DNA: TGTGCCAGCAGTTCAAATGGAGGGAAGACGATCACTGAAGCTTTCTTT. The chain has TRBV6-5 and TRBJ1-1; unclear D gene. Germline-derived CDR1 and CDR2 are MNHEY and SVGAGI. CDR3 length: 16 residues. V was pared by 4 bases and J by 4 bases, with 19 bases between.